The 26 T cell receptor beta chains in this list originate from one sample, sequenced in a study of T-cell reconstitution after alpha-beta-depleted transplantation in children. The authors prepared the TCRbeta library with unique molecular identifiers. In TCRdb, the PCR reads were re-called with MiXCR into one record per CDR3 protein. The data contain some 550,000 distinct CDR3 sequences, 18% of them seen just once; the ten biggest clones take up 3% to 4%. Sequenced material: PBMCs from the stem cell graft donor, taken from the stem cell graft. Receptors originate from a human donor who donated a stem cell graft to a child with acute lymphoblastic leukemia.

The chain employs TRBV12-3 or TRBV12-4 and TRBJ2-1; the match to TRBD2 covers 8 bases. The V gene end was trimmed by 11 bases and the J gene end by 7 bases; junction bases not matched to a gene: 10. CDR3 length equals 13 residues. CDR3 amino acids: CAVFRSGSNEQFF. Here the CDR3 DNA reads TGTGCCGTCTTTCGGAGCGGGAGTAATGAGCAGTTCTTC.

This clonotype was seen at least ten times. This chain links TRBV7-8 with TRBJ2-5; D not certain. Germline CDR1 SGHVS, CDR2 FQNEAQ. V dropped 1 base and J dropped 0 bases, with 6 bases sitting between them. The CDR3 spans 14 residues. The DNA of the CDR3 is TGTGCCAGCAGCTTAGAGCCCTACCAAGAGACCCAGTACTTC. As protein: CASSLEPYQETQYF.

The gene calls are TRBV27 and TRBJ2-2; TRBD1 is a possible D gene (6 bases). V lost 3 bases, J lost 1 base, and 12 bases lay in between. Germline V gene lookup returns CDR1 MNHEY and CDR2 SMNVEV (reference sequence). CDR3 length equals 16 residues. The CDR3 here is CASSFQGPWNTGELFF. The CDR3 coding sequence is TGTGCCAGCAGTTTCCAGGGGCCGTGGAACACCGGGGAGCTGTTTTTT.

This chain uses TRBV11-2 with TRBJ2-4, with D possibly matching TRBD1 (5 bases). The CDR3 has 13 residues. Trimming removed 1 base from V and 7 bases from J, with 8 bases in between. Germline V gives CDR1 SGHAT, CDR2 FQNNGV. In DNA form, the CDR3 reads TGTGCCAGCAGCTTAGGGAACAGGAACATTCAGTACTTC. It codes for CASSLGNRNIQYF.

The V gene is TRBV3-1, the J gene TRBJ1-1; 9 positions agree with TRBD1. CDR1 is LGHDT and CDR2 is YNNKEL in the germline V gene (reference sequence). The CDR3 has 15 amino acids. V was pared by 4 bases and J by 3 bases, with 6 bases of the junction left unmatched. DNA for the CDR3: TGTGCCAGCAGCCCAGTGGACAGGGGATACACTGAAGCTTTCTTT. Encoded protein: CASSPVDRGYTEAFF.

This clonotype was detected many times. The chain employs TRBV5-1 and TRBJ2-3; D is possibly TRBD1 (7 bases). Trimming pared 5 bases from V and 0 bases from J, leaving 13 bases between. CDR1 and CDR2 from the germline V gene are SGHRS and YFSETQ. This CDR3 spans 15 amino acids. CDR3 sequence: CASSRGTASTDTQYF. The CDR3 DNA is TGCGCCAGCAGTCGGGGGACAGCAAGCACAGATACGCAGTATTTT.

This chain links TRBV9 with TRBJ2-1; 11 bases are a match to TRBD2. The CDR3 is 15 amino acids. Germline-derived CDR1 and CDR2 are SGDLS and YYNGEE. J was trimmed by 3 bases and V by 2 bases; bases with no gene match: 1. For the CDR3, the DNA is TGTGCCAGCAGCGTTACTAGCGGGGGCTACAATGAGCAGTTCTTC. As protein: CASSVTSGGYNEQFF.

This clonotype was recorded a few times. The chain carries TRBV12-3 or TRBV12-4 and TRBJ2-1; 13 bases line up with TRBD2. V trimming: 6 bases; J trimming: 4 bases; junction bases outside the gene matches: 9. The CDR3 is 17 amino acids. In nucleotides, the CDR3 is TGTGCCAGCAGGCCGGGACTAGCGGGACTGGTGTACAATGAGCAGTTCTTC. Translating it yields CASRPGLAGLVYNEQFF.

CDR3: CASSYSGTGGEQYF. For the CDR3, the DNA is TGTGCCAGCAGTTACTCCGGGACAGGGGGCGAGCAGTACTTC. The V call is TRBV27, the J call TRBJ2-7; 11 positions agree with TRBD1. The junction had 5 bases not matched to a gene; V was cut back by 4 bases and J by 6 bases. Germline CDR1 is MNHEY and CDR2 is SMNVEV (reference sequence). There are 14 residues in the CDR3.

As to this clonotype: This may come from a read error, since a much larger clone is one base off. This CDR3 is CSGRTPNPEAFF. The CDR3 coding sequence is TGCAGTGGTCGGACACCTAACCCTGAAGCTTTCTTT. This chain connects TRBV20-1 to TRBJ1-1, with D maybe TRBD1 (5 bases). This CDR3 contains 12 residues. Germline V CDR1 and CDR2: DFQATT, SNEGSKA (reference sequence). Trimming stripped 7 bases from V and 6 bases from J, with 15 bases between.

The chain couples TRBV20-1 to TRBJ2-1; D possibly corresponds to TRBD1 (6 bases). Per the germline V gene, CDR1 is DFQATT and CDR2 is SNEGSKA (reference sequence). There are 16 residues in the CDR3. V lost 0 bases and J lost 7, with 19 bases in between. CDR3 loop: CSARDQRQAFWNEQFF. CDR3 nucleotides: TGCAGTGCTAGAGATCAGAGACAGGCTTTTTGGAATGAGCAGTTCTTC.

The rearrangement uses TRBV13 and TRBJ2-5, with TRBD2 as a possible D gene (5 bases). V was pared by 4 bases and J by 10 bases, with 10 bases between. The CDR3 is 11 amino acids. The germline V gene has CDR1 PRHDT and CDR2 FYEKMQ (reference sequence). This CDR3 reads CASSSSRDQYF. CDR3 sequence (DNA): TGTGCCAGCAGCTCCTCTCGGGACCAGTACTTC.

The J gene is TRBJ2-7, the V gene TRBV7-7; D may be TRBD1 (5 bases). The CDR3 has 15 residues. With 5 bases removed from V and 1 base from J, the gap between germline ends came to 15 bases. Germline CDR1 and CDR2: SSHAT and FNYEAQ (reference sequence). The CDR3 DNA reads as TGTGCCAGCAGCCCCGTCTTAGGGGCTTCCTACGAGCAGTACTTC. Residues: CASSPVLGASYEQYF.

This clonotype occurred a few times. The chain couples TRBV6-1 to TRBJ1-2, with TRBD1 matching 8 bases. CDR3 length: 14 residues. V gave up 7 bases and J gave up 7 bases; unmatched junction bases: 11. Germline V gene sequence: CDR1 MNHNS, CDR2 SASEGT. CDR3 sequence: CASKSPGGEGGYTF. CDR3 nucleotide sequence: TGTGCCAGCAAATCCCCAGGGGGCGAGGGTGGCTACACCTTC.

This clonotype came up a few times. V is TRBV13 and J is TRBJ1-2; a weak D match, TRBD1 (5 bases). Germline CDR1 reads PRHDT; CDR2 reads FYEKMQ (reference sequence). V lost 5 bases and J 2 bases, leaving 12 bases between the germline ends. This CDR3 contains 14 residues. The CDR3 nucleotides are TGTGCCAGCAGCGCGGACATCCTGAACTATGGCTACACCTTC. As protein: CASSADILNYGYTF.

Only a few counts were recorded for this clonotype. The V and J genes are TRBV12-3 or TRBV12-4 and TRBJ1-2; D not resolved. This CDR3 has 13 amino acids. V shed 5 bases and J shed 2 bases, with 9 bases lying between them. In DNA, the CDR3 is TGTGCCAGCAGTACCAGACGGAACTATGGCTACACCTTC. It yields the protein CASSTRRNYGYTF.

V usage is TRBV5-1 and J usage is TRBJ2-3; 9 bases match TRBD2. The CDR3 is made up of 17 amino acids. Germline CDR1 is SGHRS and CDR2 is YFSETQ. V was pared by 0 bases and J by 6 bases, with 11 bases of the junction left unmatched. CDR3 loop: CASSLDLSGRRADTQYF. The CDR3 DNA is TGCGCCAGCAGCTTGGATCTTAGCGGGAGAAGGGCTGATACGCAGTATTTT.

V and J are TRBV7-9 and TRBJ1-2; TRBD1 aligns across 9 bases. The CDR3 extends over 13 amino acids. V was clipped by 7 bases and J by 8 bases; unmatched bases: 8. CDR1 is SEHNR and CDR2 is FQNEAQ in the germline V gene (reference sequence). In nucleotides, the CDR3 is TGTGCCAGCACCACCGGGACAGGGAGCGGCTACACCTTC. Protein: CASTTGTGSGYTF.

The chain recombines TRBV5-1 with TRBJ1-4; D unresolved. Germline V gene sequence: CDR1 SGHRS, CDR2 YFSETQ. There are 15 residues in the CDR3. V dropped 4 bases and J dropped 5 bases, with 15 bases sitting between them. CDR3 sequence: CASSPTPVPNEKLFF. The CDR3 nucleotides are TGCGCCAGCAGCCCAACTCCGGTCCCCAATGAAAAACTGTTTTTT.

Here the CDR3 DNA reads TGCGCCAGCAGCTGGGTTGGGACGGGACAAGAGACCCAGTACTTC. This gives the protein CASSWVGTGQETQYF. The chain is built from TRBV5-1 and TRBJ2-5; the D call may be TRBD1 or TRBD2 (5 bases each). This CDR3 contains 15 residues. Germline V gene data show CDR1 as SGHRS and CDR2 as YFSETQ. V lost 3 bases to trimming and J lost 2 bases, with 14 bases between them.

This clonotype was detected once. The chain employs TRBV30 and TRBJ1-1; TRBD1 is a possible D gene (6 bases). The CDR3 spans 13 residues. V lost 7 bases to trimming and J lost 0 bases, with 12 bases between them. Per germline, CDR1 GTSNPN and CDR2 SVGIG (reference sequence). CDR3 sequence (DNA): TGTGCCTTCAACAGGGTGATGAACACTGAAGCTTTCTTT. Its protein is CAFNRVMNTEAFF.

This clonotype was found a few times. The chain employs TRBV5-5 and TRBJ1-5; D remains unclear. V was trimmed by 4 bases and J by 0 bases, leaving 8 bases between them. CDR1 is SGHKS, CDR2 YYEKEE, per germline (reference sequence). CDR3 length: 14 residues. CDR3 DNA sequence: TGTGCCAGCAGCCGGCCGGGTAGCAATCAGCCCCAGCATTTT. The encoded protein is CASSRPGSNQPQHF.

The chain has TRBV4-2 and TRBJ2-1, with 13 bases lining up with TRBD2. V was clipped by 2 bases and J by 9 bases; unmatched bases: 10. Germline CDR1 reads LGHNA; CDR2 reads YNFKEQ. The CDR3 extends over 17 amino acids. The CDR3: CASSQPSTSGRAIEQFF. In DNA form, the CDR3 reads TGTGCCAGCAGCCAACCCTCTACTAGCGGGAGGGCAATTGAGCAGTTCTTC.

Only a few counts were recorded for this clonotype. This chain connects TRBV13 to TRBJ1-2; D might be TRBD1 (6 bases). V was clipped by 1 base and J by 3 bases, with 12 bases between them. The germline V gene has CDR1 PRHDT and CDR2 FYEKMQ (reference sequence). The CDR3 covers 15 residues. CDR3 residues: CASSLVSGGDYGYTF. Written as DNA, the CDR3 is TGTGCCAGCAGCTTAGTATCGGGGGGCGACTATGGCTACACCTTC.

A single count supports this clonotype. The V and J genes are TRBV27 and TRBJ2-2; the match to TRBD1 covers 7 bases. The CDR3 has 15 amino acids. Looked up from germline, CDR1 is MNHEY and CDR2 is SMNVEV (reference sequence). Trimming at V came to 3 bases and at J to 7 bases, leaving 8 bases not matched to a gene. CDR3 protein: CASSFLGGRIGELFF. The CDR3 region has the DNA TGTGCCAGCAGTTTTTTAGGGGGCAGGATCGGGGAGCTGTTTTTT.

The CDR3 loop reads CASSLGTREKNTEAFF. The CDR3 nucleotides are TGCGCCAGCAGTCTCGGGACACGTGAAAAGAACACTGAAGCTTTCTTT. The chain carries TRBV5-1 and TRBJ1-1; a possible D gene is TRBD1 (6 bases). This CDR3 has 16 residues. The germline CDR1 and CDR2 sequences are SGHRS and YFSETQ. Trimming pared 5 bases from V and 1 base from J, leaving 18 bases between.